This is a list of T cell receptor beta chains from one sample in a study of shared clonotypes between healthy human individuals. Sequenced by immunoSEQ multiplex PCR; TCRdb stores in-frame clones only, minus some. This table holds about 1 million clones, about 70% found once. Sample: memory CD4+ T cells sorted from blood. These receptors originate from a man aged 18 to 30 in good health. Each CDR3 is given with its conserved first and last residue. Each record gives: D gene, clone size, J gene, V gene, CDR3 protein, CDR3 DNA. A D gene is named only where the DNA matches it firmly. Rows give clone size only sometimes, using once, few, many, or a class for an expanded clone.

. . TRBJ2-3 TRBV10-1 CASKDSRSTDTQYF TGCGCCAGCAAGGACAGTCGTAGCACAGATACGCAGTATTTT
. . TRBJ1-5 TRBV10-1 CASSSFGNQPQHF TGCGCCAGCAGTTCGTTTGGCAATCAGCCCCAGCATTTT
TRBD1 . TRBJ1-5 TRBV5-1 CASSLGGQGGNQPQHF TGCGCCAGCAGCTTGGGAGGACAGGGTGGCAATCAGCCCCAGCATTTT
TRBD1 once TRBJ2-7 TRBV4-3 CASSQVRGYEQYF TGCGCCAGCAGCCAAGTCAGGGGGTACGAGCAGTACTTC
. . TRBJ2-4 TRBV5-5 CASSPTVGGRNIQYF TGTGCCAGCAGCCCGACCGTTGGGGGTCGGAACATTCAGTACTTC
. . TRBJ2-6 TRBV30 CAWSKGNGANVLTF TGTGCCTGGAGTAAGGGCAATGGGGCCAACGTCCTGACTTTC
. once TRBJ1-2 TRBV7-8 CASSLEGGPKDYGYTF TGTGCCAGCAGCTTAGAGGGGGGCCCCAAGGACTATGGCTACACCTTC
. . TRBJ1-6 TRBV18 CASSPGPAYNSPLHF TGTGCCAGCTCACCCGGACCGGCCTATAATTCACCCCTCCACTTT
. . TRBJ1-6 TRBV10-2 CASIGQANSPLHF TGCGCCAGCATAGGGCAGGCGAATTCACCCCTCCACTTT
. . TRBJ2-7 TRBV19 CACPEQYF TGTGCCTGCCCCGAGCAGTACTTC
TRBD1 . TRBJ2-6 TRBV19 CASGTGAGANVLTF TGTGCCAGTGGGACAGGGGCCGGGGCCAACGTCCTGACTTTC
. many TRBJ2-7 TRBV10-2 CASSDGGPYEQYF TGCGCCAGCAGTGATGGAGGGCCCTACGAGCAGTACTTC
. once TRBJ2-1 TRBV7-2 CASSLGTTGEQFF TGTGCCAGCAGCTTAGGAACGACAGGTGAGCAGTTCTTC
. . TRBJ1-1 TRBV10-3 CAVSGGRENTEAFF TGTGCCGTCAGTGGGGGACGGGAAAACACTGAAGCTTTCTTT
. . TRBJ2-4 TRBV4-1 CASSLLGGAKNIQYF TGCGCCAGCAGCCTACTAGGGGGGGCCAAAAACATTCAGTACTTC
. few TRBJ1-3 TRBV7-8 CASSLSDSGNTIYF TGTGCCAGCAGCTTATCAGACTCTGGAAACACCATATATTTT
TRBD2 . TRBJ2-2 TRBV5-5 CASSLAGGYTGELFF TGTGCCAGCAGCTTGGCGGGAGGGTACACCGGGGAGCTGTTTTTT
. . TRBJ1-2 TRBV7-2 CASSLAQWQVNYGYTF TGTGCCAGCAGCTTAGCCCAATGGCAGGTTAACTATGGCTACACCTTC
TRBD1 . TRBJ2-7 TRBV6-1 CASRRDREYYEQYF TGTGCCAGCAGAAGGGACAGGGAATACTACGAGCAGTACTTC
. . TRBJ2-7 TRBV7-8 CARGLGSSVHEQYF TGTGCCAGGGGATTGGGGAGCTCAGTCCACGAGCAGTACTTC
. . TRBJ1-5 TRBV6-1 CASGWGDNQPQHF TGTGCCAGCGGCTGGGGGGACAATCAGCCCCAGCATTTT
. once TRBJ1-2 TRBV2 CASSNYYGYTF TGTGCCAGCAGTAATTACTATGGCTACACCTTC
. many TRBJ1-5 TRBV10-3 CATAQSSNQPQHF TGTGCCACAGCCCAGAGTAGCAATCAGCCCCAGCATTTT
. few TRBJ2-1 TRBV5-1 CASSLGPRGEQFF TGCGCCAGCAGCCTCGGGCCCCGGGGTGAGCAGTTCTTC
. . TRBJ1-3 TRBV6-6 CASTSLTVGNTIYF TGTGCCAGCACCTCCTTGACGGTTGGAAACACCATATATTTT
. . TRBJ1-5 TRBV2 CASSELVGSNQPQHF TGTGCCAGCAGTGAATTAGTAGGTAGCAATCAGCCCCAGCATTTT
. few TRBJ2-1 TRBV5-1 CASSPRGVDYNEQFF TGCGCCAGCAGCCCTCGTGGGGTGGACTACAATGAGCAGTTCTTC
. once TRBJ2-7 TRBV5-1 CASSTTTGAYEQYF TGCGCCAGCAGCACGACGACAGGAGCCTACGAGCAGTACTTC
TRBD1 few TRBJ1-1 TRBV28 CASSSPGQGMNTEAFF TGTGCCAGCAGTTCCCCGGGACAGGGGATGAACACTGAAGCTTTCTTT
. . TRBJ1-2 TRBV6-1 CASSGQQVNYGYTF TGTGCCAGCAGTGGGCAGCAAGTCAACTATGGCTACACCTTC
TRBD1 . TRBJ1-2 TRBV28 CASSLSRQGNYGYTF TGTGCCAGCAGTTTATCCCGACAGGGGAACTATGGCTACACCTTC
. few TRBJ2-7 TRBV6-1 CAISAKTWDSVTYEQYF TGTGCCATCAGTGCCAAAACTTGGGACTCCGTTACCTACGAGCAGTACTTC
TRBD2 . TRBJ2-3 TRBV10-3 CAISGVAGTDTQYF TGTGCCATCAGTGGGGTAGCGGGGACGGATACGCAGTATTTT
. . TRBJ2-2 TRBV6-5 CASSNGGELFF TGTGCCAGCAGTAACGGCGGGGAGCTGTTTTTT
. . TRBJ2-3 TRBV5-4 CASSPVGLALSTDTQYF TGTGCCAGCAGCCCGGTGGGCCTAGCCCTAAGCACAGATACGCAGTATTTT
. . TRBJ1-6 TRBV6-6 CASSSPGDYSPLHF TGTGCCAGCAGTTCCCCGGGGGATTATTCACCCCTCCACTTT
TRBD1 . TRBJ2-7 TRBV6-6 CASSSSGTGKYF TGTGCCAGCAGTTCCTCCGGGACAGGGAAGTACTTC
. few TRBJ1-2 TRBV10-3 CATKIDGTENYGYTF TGTGCCACTAAGATCGACGGGACGGAGAACTATGGCTACACCTTC
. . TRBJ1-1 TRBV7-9 CASSSRGGMNTEAFF TGTGCCAGCAGCTCACGCGGTGGAATGAATACTGAAGCTTTCTTT
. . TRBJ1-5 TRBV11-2 CASSLAGGRFQPQHF TGTGCCAGCAGCTTAGCTGGAGGGCGTTTTCAGCCCCAGCATTTT
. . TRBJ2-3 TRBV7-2 CASSLKGWGAADTQYF TGTGCCAGCAGCTTAAAGGGGTGGGGAGCGGCAGATACGCAGTATTTT
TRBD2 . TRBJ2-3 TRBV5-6 CASSLRLAGESDTQYF TGTGCCAGCAGCCTCCGACTAGCGGGAGAGTCAGATACGCAGTATTTT
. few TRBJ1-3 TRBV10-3 CAISDINSQGNTIYF TGTGCCATCAGTGATATCAACAGCCAGGGAAACACCATATATTTT
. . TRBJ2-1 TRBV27 CASSTPSSAPQSYNEQFF TGTGCCAGCAGTACACCCTCTAGCGCCCCTCAGTCCTACAATGAGCAGTTCTTC
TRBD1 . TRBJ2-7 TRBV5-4 CASSLGGQGAREQYF TGTGCCAGCAGCTTGGGGGGACAGGGGGCTCGGGAGCAGTACTTC
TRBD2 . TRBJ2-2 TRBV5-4 CASSRYQGLAIGELFF TGTGCCAGCAGCCGTTATCAGGGACTAGCCATCGGGGAGCTGTTTTTT
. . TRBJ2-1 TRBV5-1 CASSPLGSSYNEQFF TGCGCCAGCAGCCCGCTAGGGAGCTCCTACAATGAGCAGTTCTTC